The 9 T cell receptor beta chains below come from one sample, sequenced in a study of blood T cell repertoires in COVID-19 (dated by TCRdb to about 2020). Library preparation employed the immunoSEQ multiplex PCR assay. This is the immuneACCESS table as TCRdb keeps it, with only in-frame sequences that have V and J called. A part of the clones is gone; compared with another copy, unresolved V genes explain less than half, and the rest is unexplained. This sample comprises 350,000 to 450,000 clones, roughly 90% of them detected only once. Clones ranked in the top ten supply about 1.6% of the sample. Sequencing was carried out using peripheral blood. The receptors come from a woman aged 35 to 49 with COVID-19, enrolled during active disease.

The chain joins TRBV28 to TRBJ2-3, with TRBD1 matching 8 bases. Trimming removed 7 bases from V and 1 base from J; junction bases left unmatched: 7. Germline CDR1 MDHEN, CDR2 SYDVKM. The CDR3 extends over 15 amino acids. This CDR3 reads CASTLTGEGTDTQYF. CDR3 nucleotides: TGTGCCAGCACTCTGACAGGGGAGGGCACAGATACGCAGTATTTT.

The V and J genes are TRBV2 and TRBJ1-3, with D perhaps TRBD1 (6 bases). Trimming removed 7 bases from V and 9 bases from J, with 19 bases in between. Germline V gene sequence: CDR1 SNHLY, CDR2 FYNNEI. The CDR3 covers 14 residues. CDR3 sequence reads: CASTEGTRGPTIYF. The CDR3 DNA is TGTGCCAGCACCGAGGGGACAAGGGGCCCCACCATATATTTT. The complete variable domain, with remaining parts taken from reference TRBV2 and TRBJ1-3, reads EPEVTQTPSHQVTQMGQEVILRCVPISNHLYFYWYRQILGQKVEFLVSFYNNEISEKSEIFDDQFSVERPDGSNFTLKIRSTKLEDSAMYFCASTEGTRGPTIYFGEGSWLTVV.

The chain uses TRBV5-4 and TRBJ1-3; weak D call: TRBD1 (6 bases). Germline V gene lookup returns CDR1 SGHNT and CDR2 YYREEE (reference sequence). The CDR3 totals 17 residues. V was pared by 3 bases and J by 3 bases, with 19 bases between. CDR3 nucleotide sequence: TGTGCCAGCAGCTCCCCCCTAAACAGGGCGGGTGGAAACACCATATATTTT. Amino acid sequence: CASSSPLNRAGGNTIYF.

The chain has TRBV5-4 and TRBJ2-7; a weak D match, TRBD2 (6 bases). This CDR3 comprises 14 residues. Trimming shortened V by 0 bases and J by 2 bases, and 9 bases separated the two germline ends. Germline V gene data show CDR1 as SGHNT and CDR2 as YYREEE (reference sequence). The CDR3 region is CASSLGWGAYEQYF. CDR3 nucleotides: TGTGCCAGCAGCTTGGGATGGGGGGCCTACGAGCAGTACTTC.

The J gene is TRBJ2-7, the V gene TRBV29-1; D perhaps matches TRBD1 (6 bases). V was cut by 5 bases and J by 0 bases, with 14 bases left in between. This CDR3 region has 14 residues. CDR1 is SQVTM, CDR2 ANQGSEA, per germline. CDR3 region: CSVTRDKFSYEQYF. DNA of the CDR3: TGCAGCGTTACTCGGGACAAATTCTCCTACGAGCAGTACTTC.

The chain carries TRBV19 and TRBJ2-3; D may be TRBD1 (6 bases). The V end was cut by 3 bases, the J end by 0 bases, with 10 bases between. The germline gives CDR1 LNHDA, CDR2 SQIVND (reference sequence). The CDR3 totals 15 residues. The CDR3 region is CASSIGGQSTDTQYF. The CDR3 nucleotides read TGTGCCAGTAGTATTGGGGGCCAGAGCACAGATACGCAGTATTTT.

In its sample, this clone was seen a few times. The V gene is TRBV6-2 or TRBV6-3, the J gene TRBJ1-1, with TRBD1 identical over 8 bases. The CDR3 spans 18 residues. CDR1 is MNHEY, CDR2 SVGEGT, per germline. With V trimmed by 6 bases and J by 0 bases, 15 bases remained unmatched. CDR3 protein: CASSLTTGGGVMNTEAFF. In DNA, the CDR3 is TGTGCCAGCAGCCTAACAACAGGGGGTGGCGTTATGAACACTGAAGCTTTCTTT.

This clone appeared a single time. CDR3 protein: CASSLRGKGAEAFF. CDR3 bases: TGTGCCAGCAGCCTAAGGGGGAAAGGCGCTGAAGCTTTCTTT. The rearrangement links TRBV3-1 (or the pseudogene TRBV3-2) to TRBJ1-1, with D perhaps TRBD1 (6 bases). This CDR3 contains 14 residues. The germline V gene encodes CDR1 LGHDT and CDR2 YNNKEL (reference sequence). Deletions cut 4 bases from V and 6 bases from J, with 15 bases between.

The CDR3 DNA sequence: TGTGCCAGCAGTTTAGTAGCCGGACTAGCGGGAGTGTACAATGAGCAGTTCTTC. This codes for CASSLVAGLAGVYNEQFF. J is TRBJ2-1 and V is TRBV28; 13 nucleotides match TRBD2. The CDR3 covers 18 residues. The V gene end was trimmed by 2 bases and the J gene end by 4 bases; junction bases not matched to a gene: 8. Germline loops: CDR1 MDHEN, CDR2 SYDVKM.